This TCR beta chain is drawn from a study of early T cells in non-severe SARS-CoV-2 infection. Unique molecular identifiers tagged individual cDNA molecules. From the 5' RACE reads, TCRdb called clonotypes with MiXCR, one entry per CDR3 protein. Among about 76,000 distinct CDR3 sequences listed, approximately 10% were seen once. After removal of 4 bases from V and 4 bases from J, the junction contained 5 bases not matched to a gene. CDR3 length: 13 residues. Germline V lookup: CDR1 DFQATT, CDR2 SNEGSKA (reference sequence). The chain couples TRBV20-1 to TRBJ2-3; the match to TRBD2 covers 7 bases. Sequencing was done on a sample of whole blood. This sequence was found in an adult who was a healthcare worker with PCR-confirmed SARS-CoV-2 infection or an uninfected control (not recorded which). CDR3 coding DNA: TGCAGTGCTAAAGGACTAGTGGCAGATACGCAGTATTTT. Amino acid sequence: CSAKGLVADTQYF.